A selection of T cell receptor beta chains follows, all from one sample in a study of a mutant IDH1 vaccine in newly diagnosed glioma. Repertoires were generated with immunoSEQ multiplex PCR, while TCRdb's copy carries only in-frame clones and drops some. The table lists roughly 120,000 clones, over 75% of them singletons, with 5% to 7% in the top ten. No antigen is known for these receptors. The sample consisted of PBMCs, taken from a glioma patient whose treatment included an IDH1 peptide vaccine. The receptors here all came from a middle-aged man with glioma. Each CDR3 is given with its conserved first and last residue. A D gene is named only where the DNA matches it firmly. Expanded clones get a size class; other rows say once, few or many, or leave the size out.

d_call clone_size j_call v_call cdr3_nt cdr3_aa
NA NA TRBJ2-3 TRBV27 TGTGCCAGCAGTCCCGCGACTAGGCATACGCAGTATTTT CASSPATRHTQYF
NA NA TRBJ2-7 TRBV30 TGTGCCTGGAGTGTTTGGGGGAGTGGCTCCTACGAGCAGTACTTC CAWSVWGSGSYEQYF
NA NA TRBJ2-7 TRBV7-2 TGTGCCAGCAGCTTACCTCCCTGGGACGAGCAGTACTTC CASSLPPWDEQYF
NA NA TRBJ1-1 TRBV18 TGTGCCAGCTCACCAAGGAACAGGGCGGACACTGAAGCTTTCTTT CASSPRNRADTEAFF
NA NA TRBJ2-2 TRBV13 TGTGCCAGCAGTTCCGTTCGGGTAGGGACCACGAACACCGGGGAGCTGTTTTTT CASSSVRVGTTNTGELFF
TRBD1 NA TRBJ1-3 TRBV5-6 TGTGCCAGCAGCTTGATCGACAGGGGCTCTGGAAACACCATATATTTT CASSLIDRGSGNTIYF
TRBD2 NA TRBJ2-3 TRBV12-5 TGTGCTAGTGGTTTGGTAAATGGCCGACTAGCGGGCACAGATACGCAGTATTTT CASGLVNGRLAGTDTQYF
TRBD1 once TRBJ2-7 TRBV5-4 TGTGCCAGCAGCTTGGACAGGGGTCACTACGAGCAGTACTTC CASSLDRGHYEQYF
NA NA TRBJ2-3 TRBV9 TGTGCCAGCGGCAGGGGTTACCGTCTAAGGGATACGCAGTATTTT CASGRGYRLRDTQYF
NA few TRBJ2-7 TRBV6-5 TGTGCCAGCAGAAGGACATTGAGCTCCTACGAGCAGTACTTC CASRRTLSSYEQYF
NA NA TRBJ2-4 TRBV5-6 TGTGCCAGCAGCTTGTATCTTGGGGGTTCGGCCAAAAACATTCAGTACTTC CASSLYLGGSAKNIQYF
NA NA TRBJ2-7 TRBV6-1 TGTGCCAGCAGTGAAGACCCCGGGTTGAGGGCCTACGAGCAGTACTTC CASSEDPGLRAYEQYF
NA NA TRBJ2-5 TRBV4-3 TGCGCCAGCAGCCAAGATCTGGGCGGGTCCTCCGGGACCCCGAAAGAGACCCAGTACTTC CASSQDLGGSSGTPKETQYF
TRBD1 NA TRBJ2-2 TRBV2 TGTGCCAGCAGTGACGTGACAGGGGTGTGGACCGGGGAGCTGTTTTTT CASSDVTGVWTGELFF
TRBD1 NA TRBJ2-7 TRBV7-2 TGTGCCAGCAGCCGGACGGGACAGAAGACCTACGAGCAGTACTTC CASSRTGQKTYEQYF
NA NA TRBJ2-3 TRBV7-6 TGTGCCAGCAGCTTAGGCTTCCGGGATACGCAGTATTTT CASSLGFRDTQYF
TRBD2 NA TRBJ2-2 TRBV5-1 TGCGCCAGCAGCTATAGCGGGGGGAACACCGGGGAGCTGTTTTTT CASSYSGGNTGELFF
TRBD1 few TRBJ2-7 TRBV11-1 TGTGCCAGCAGCCCGGGACAGGAGTACGAGCAGTACTTC CASSPGQEYEQYF
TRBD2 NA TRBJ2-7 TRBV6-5 TGTGCCAGCAGTAGGACTAGCGGGGGGACCTACGAGCAGTACTTC CASSRTSGGTYEQYF
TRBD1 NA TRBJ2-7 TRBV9 TGTGCCAGCAGCCCGTGGACAGGGGCCGGCGAGCAGTACTTC CASSPWTGAGEQYF
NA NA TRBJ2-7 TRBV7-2 TGTGCCAGCAGCTTAGCCGGCGGGGGCACGATGGGGGAGCAGTACTTC CASSLAGGGTMGEQYF
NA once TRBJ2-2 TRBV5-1 TGCGCCAGCAGTGTCGGGGCGAACACCGGGGAGCTGTTTTTT CASSVGANTGELFF
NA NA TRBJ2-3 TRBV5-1 TGCGCCAGCAGCTTGGTGGTGGGGACAGATACGCAGTATTTT CASSLVVGTDTQYF
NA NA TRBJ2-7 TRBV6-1 TGTGCCAGCAGTGAACGGACGGTGGGTCGATACGAGCAGTACTTC CASSERTVGRYEQYF
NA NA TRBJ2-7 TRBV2 TGTGCCAGCACCCTGGACATAATTACCTACGAGCAGTACTTC CASTLDIITYEQYF
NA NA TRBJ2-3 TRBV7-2 TGTGCCAGCAGCTTAGACCCCCCCGATACGCAGTATTTT CASSLDPPDTQYF
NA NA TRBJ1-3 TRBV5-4 TGTGCCAGCAGCTACTTGAAGGGTCCCAACTCTGGAAACACCATATATTTT CASSYLKGPNSGNTIYF
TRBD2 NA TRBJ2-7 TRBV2 TGTGCCAGCAGTGTGGCTAGCGGGGCCTACGAGCAGTACTTC CASSVASGAYEQYF
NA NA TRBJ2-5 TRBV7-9 TGTGCCAGCAGCTTTAGTTCAGGCCAAGAGACCCAGTACTTC CASSFSSGQETQYF
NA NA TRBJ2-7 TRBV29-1 TGCAGCGTTGAAGACAGGGTTTCGAACGAGCAGTACTTC CSVEDRVSNEQYF
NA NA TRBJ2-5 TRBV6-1 TGTGCCAGCAGCTTGACCCAAGAGACCCAGTACTTC CASSLTQETQYF
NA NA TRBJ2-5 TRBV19 TGTGCCAGTAGTCCAACAGGTCACCAAGAGACCCAGTACTTC CASSPTGHQETQYF
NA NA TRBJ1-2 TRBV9 TGTGCCAGCAGCGTAGGTATACGGCTCTATGGCTACACCTTC CASSVGIRLYGYTF
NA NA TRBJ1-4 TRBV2 TGTGCCAGCGAGACTAATGAAAAACTGTTTTTT CASETNEKLFF
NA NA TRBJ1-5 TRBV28 TGTGCCAGCACCCCAGGTGGGAATCAGCCCCAGCATTTT CASTPGGNQPQHF
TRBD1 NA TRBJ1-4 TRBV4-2 TGTGCCAGCAGCCCGAGGCTGGACAGGAATATCGAAAAACTGTTTTTT CASSPRLDRNIEKLFF
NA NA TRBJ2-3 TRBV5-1 TGCGCCAGCAGCTTGTCCCCGCCACGGGGAGATACGCAGTATTTT CASSLSPPRGDTQYF
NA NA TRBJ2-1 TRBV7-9 TGTGCCAGCAGCTTAGTGGCGGGGATTTACAATGAGCAGTTCTTC CASSLVAGIYNEQFF
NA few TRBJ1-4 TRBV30 TGTGCCTGGATGCCCGGGTGGGGGTCTAATGAAAAACTGTTTTTT CAWMPGWGSNEKLFF
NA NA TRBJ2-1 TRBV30 TGTGCCTGGAGTGTAGGCGCGGTTAAGCAGTTCTTC CAWSVGAVKQFF
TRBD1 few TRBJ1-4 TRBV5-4 TGTGCCAGCAGCTTCGGCGGGGACAGGGAAAAACTGTTTTTT CASSFGGDREKLFF
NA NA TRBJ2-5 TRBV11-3 TGTGCCAGCAGCTCCCACCCGGGGCCCTTCGAGACCCAGTACTTC CASSSHPGPFETQYF
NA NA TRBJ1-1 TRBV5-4 TGTGCCAGCAGCTCCCAACAGGGTTCTACTGAAGCTTTCTTT CASSSQQGSTEAFF
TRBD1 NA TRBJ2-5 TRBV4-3 TGCGCCAGCAGCCTCGGACAGGCCCTGGGAGAGACCCAGTACTTC CASSLGQALGETQYF
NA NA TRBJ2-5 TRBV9 TGTGCCAGCAGCGTAGAGGCAGCGCGGGAGACCCAGTACTTC CASSVEAARETQYF
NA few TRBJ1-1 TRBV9 TGTGCCAGCAGCGTAGTGGTTGGGGCGACGGGGAACACTGAAGCTTTCTTT CASSVVVGATGNTEAFF
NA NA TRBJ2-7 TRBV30 TGTGCCTGGCAGAGCTCCTACGAGCAGTACTTC CAWQSSYEQYF
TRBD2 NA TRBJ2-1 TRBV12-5 TGTGCTAGTGGTTTGGTAGCGGGGGCCTTCGGGGATGAGCAGTTCTTC CASGLVAGAFGDEQFF
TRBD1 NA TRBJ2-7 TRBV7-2 TGTGCCAGCAGCTTAGAGACAGGGAGTGGCGGGCAGTACTTC CASSLETGSGGQYF
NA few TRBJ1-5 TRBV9 TGTGCCAGCAGCCCCCTACAGGGTTCGCCCCAGCATTTT CASSPLQGSPQHF
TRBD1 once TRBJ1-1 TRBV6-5 TGTGCCAGCAGGCGGGGACAGTTGAACACTGAAGCTTTCTTT CASRRGQLNTEAFF
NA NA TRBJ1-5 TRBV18 TGTGCCAGCTCACCGAGTAGGTTTAGGCACGAAGCCAATCAGCCCCAGCATTTT CASSPSRFRHEANQPQHF
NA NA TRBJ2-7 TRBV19 TGTGCCAGTAGGCGGGGGCAGGGGGCTTACGAGCAGTACTTC CASRRGQGAYEQYF
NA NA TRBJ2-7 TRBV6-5 TGTGCCAGCAGACGACGGTTCTCCTACGAGCAGTACTTC CASRRRFSYEQYF
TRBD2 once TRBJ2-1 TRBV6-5 TGTGCCAGCAGTGATAGCGGGGGGTGGGATGAGCAGTTCTTC CASSDSGGWDEQFF